A selection of T cell receptor beta chains follows, all from one sample in a study of vaccination effects on CD4 cells after COVID-19. Libraries were prepared by immunoSEQ multiplex PCR; TCRdb keeps only in-frame clonotypes and omits some of them. The sample includes roughly 45,000 clones, roughly 72% of them seen just once. What these receptors recognize is not known. The material sequenced was CD4+ T cells from PBMCs cultured without peptide, taken after COVID-19 vaccination. The receptor set was obtained from a human donor who received a COVID-19 vaccine. Each CDR3 is given with its conserved first and last residue. Each record gives: D gene, clone size, V gene, J gene, CDR3 DNA, CDR3 protein. D genes are given only for firm matches. Rows give clone size only sometimes, using once, few, many, or a class for an expanded clone.

D: .
size: .
V: TRBV25-1
J: TRBJ1-1
DNA: TGTGCCAGCTCCCTCTCATTCCAGGGGGAAGCTTTCTTT
CDR3: CASSLSFQGEAFF

D: .
size: .
V: TRBV11-2
J: TRBJ1-5
DNA: TGTGCCAGCAGCCTTGCTGGGGGCGACCAGCCCCAGCATTTT
CDR3: CASSLAGGDQPQHF

D: .
size: .
V: TRBV7-9
J: TRBJ1-1
DNA: TGTGCCAGCAGCTCAATCAAAGGGGATGACAGGAATTGGTACACTGAAGCTTTCTTT
CDR3: CASSSIKGDDRNWYTEAFF

D: .
size: .
V: TRBV3-1/TRBV3-2
J: TRBJ1-5
DNA: TGTGCCAGCAGCCAAGACGGAGGGCAGCCCCAGCATTTT
CDR3: CASSQDGGQPQHF

D: .
size: few
V: TRBV5-5
J: TRBJ1-6
DNA: TGTGCCAGCAGCTTGGCGGCAGCCTCATATAATTCACCCCTCCACTTT
CDR3: CASSLAAASYNSPLHF

D: TRBD2
size: few
V: TRBV13
J: TRBJ2-3
DNA: TGTGCCAGCAGCTCCGGGGGGGGAGATACGCAGTATTTT
CDR3: CASSSGGGDTQYF

D: TRBD1
size: .
V: TRBV10-2
J: TRBJ1-3
DNA: TGCGCCAGCAGTGAGTGGAACAGGGGGTCCCTCTCTGGAAACACCATATATTTT
CDR3: CASSEWNRGSLSGNTIYF

D: TRBD1
size: .
V: TRBV5-6
J: TRBJ2-7
DNA: TGTGCCAGCAGAACTACAGGGGACTACGAGCAGTACTTC
CDR3: CASRTTGDYEQYF

D: .
size: .
V: TRBV10-1
J: TRBJ2-5
DNA: TGCGCCAGCAGTGATTCGGGGGTTGAGACCCAGTACTTC
CDR3: CASSDSGVETQYF

D: TRBD2
size: .
V: TRBV2
J: TRBJ2-1
DNA: TGTGCCAGCAGTGAACTCAGCGGGGGGAAGAATGAGCAGTTCTTC
CDR3: CASSELSGGKNEQFF

D: .
size: .
V: TRBV7-9
J: TRBJ2-2
DNA: TGTGCCAGCAGCCTATTCGACTCTGCCGGGGAGCTGTTTTTT
CDR3: CASSLFDSAGELFF

D: .
size: few
V: TRBV10-1
J: TRBJ2-2
DNA: TGCGCCAGCAGTGAGTCTCGGGTAGGCGCCGGGGAGCTGTTTTTT
CDR3: CASSESRVGAGELFF

D: TRBD2
size: .
V: TRBV10-3
J: TRBJ2-2
DNA: TGTGCCATCAAGGGAGCGGGACTCACCGGGGAGCTGTTTTTT
CDR3: CAIKGAGLTGELFF

D: TRBD1
size: .
V: TRBV30
J: TRBJ2-7
DNA: TGTGCCTGGAGTCCGGGACAGTCTAATTACGAGCAGTACTTC
CDR3: CAWSPGQSNYEQYF

D: .
size: .
V: TRBV28
J: TRBJ2-2
DNA: TGTGCCAGCAGTTTTGGTGGGAGGTGGTCAACCGGGGAGCTGTTTTTT
CDR3: CASSFGGRWSTGELFF

D: .
size: .
V: TRBV5-4
J: TRBJ1-6
DNA: TGTGCCAGCAGCTTGGCTGGGAATTCACCCCTCCACTTT
CDR3: CASSLAGNSPLHF